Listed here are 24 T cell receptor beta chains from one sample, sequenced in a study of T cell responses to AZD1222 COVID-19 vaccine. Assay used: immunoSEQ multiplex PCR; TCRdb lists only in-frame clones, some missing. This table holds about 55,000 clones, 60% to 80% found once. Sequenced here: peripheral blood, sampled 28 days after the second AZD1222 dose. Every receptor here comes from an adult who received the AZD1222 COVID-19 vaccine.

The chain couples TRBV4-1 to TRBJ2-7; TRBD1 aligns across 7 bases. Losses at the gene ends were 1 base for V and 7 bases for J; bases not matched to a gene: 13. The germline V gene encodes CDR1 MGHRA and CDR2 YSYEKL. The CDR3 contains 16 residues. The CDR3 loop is CASSQGENRARGEQYF. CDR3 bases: TGCGCCAGCAGCCAAGGCGAGAACAGGGCCAGGGGGGAGCAGTACTTC.

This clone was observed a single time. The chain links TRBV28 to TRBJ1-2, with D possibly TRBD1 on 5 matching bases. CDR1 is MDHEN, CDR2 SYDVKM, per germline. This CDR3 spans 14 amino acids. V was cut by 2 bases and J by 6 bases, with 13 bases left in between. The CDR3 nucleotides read TGTGCCAGCAGTTTAGGGGCAGGGAGTGATGGCTACACCTTC. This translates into CASSLGAGSDGYTF.

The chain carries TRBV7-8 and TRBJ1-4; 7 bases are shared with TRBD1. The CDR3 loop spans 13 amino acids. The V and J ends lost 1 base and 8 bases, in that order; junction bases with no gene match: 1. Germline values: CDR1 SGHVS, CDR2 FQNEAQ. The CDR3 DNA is TGTGCCAGCAGCTTAGTACAGGGGGAAAAACTGTTTTTT. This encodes CASSLVQGEKLFF.

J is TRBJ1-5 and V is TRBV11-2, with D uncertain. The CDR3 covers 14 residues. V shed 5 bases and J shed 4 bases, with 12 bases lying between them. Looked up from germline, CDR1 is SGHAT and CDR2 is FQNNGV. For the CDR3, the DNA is TGTGCCAGCAGCCATGACGGGGTTAATCAGCCCCAGCATTTT. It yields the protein CASSHDGVNQPQHF.

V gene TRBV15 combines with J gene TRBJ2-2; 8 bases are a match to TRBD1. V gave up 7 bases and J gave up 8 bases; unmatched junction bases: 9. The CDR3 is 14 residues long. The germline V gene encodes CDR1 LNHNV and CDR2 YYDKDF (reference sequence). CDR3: CATKNNRGSGELFF. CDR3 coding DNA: TGTGCCACCAAAAATAACAGGGGGTCGGGGGAGCTGTTTTTT.

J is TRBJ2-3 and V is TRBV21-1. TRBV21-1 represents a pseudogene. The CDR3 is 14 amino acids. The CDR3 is CASGRWCGADTQYF. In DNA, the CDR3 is TGTGCCAGCGGAAGGTGGTGTGGCGCAGATACGCAGTATTTT.

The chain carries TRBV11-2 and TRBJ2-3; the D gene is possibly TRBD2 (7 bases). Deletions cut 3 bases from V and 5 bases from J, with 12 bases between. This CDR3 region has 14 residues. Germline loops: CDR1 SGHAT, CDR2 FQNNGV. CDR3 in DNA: TGTGCCAGCAGCTTTCGGCGGGGGCTAGATACGCAGTATTTT. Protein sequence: CASSFRRGLDTQYF.

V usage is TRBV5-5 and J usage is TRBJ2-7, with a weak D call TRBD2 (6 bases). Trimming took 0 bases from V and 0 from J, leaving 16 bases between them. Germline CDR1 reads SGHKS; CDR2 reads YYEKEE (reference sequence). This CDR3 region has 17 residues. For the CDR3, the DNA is TGTGCCAGCAGCTTGGGCGAGATTGCGGGGCGCTCCTACGAGCAGTACTTC. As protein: CASSLGEIAGRSYEQYF. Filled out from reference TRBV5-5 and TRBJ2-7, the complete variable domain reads DAGVTQSPTHLIKTRGQQVTLRCSPISGHKSVSWYQQVLGQGPQFIFQYYEKEERGRGNFPDRFSARQFPNYSSELNVNALLLGDSALYLCASSLGEIAGRSYEQYFGPGTRLTVT.

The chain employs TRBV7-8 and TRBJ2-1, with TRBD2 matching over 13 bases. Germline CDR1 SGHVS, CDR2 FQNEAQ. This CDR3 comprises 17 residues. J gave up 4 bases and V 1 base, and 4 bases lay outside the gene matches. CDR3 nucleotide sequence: TGTGCCAGCAGCTTAGGGACTAGCGGGGGTGCGTACAATGAGCAGTTCTTC. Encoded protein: CASSLGTSGGAYNEQFF.

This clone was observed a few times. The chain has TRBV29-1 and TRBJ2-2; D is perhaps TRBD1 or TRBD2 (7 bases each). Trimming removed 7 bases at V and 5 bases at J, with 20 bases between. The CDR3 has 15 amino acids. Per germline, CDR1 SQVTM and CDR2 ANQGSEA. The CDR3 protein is CSAVGLGTATGELFF. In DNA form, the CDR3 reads TGCAGCGCCGTTGGACTAGGGACAGCGACCGGGGAGCTGTTTTTT.

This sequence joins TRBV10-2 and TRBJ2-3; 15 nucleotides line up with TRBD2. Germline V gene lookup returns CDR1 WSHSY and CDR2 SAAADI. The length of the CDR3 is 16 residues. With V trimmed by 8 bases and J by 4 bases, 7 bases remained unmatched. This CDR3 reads CASARTSGGAADTQYF. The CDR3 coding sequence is TGCGCCAGCGCCCGGACTAGCGGGGGGGCCGCAGATACGCAGTATTTT.

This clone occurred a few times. This chain's CDR3 is CATGGATDTQYF. CDR3 sequence (DNA): TGTGCCACCGGGGGGGCCACAGATACGCAGTATTTT. V gene TRBV24-1 combines with J gene TRBJ2-3; TRBD2 is a possible D gene (7 bases). This CDR3 has 12 residues. V dropped 9 bases and J dropped 2 bases, with 8 bases sitting between them. Germline V gene sequence: CDR1 KGHDR, CDR2 SFDVKD.

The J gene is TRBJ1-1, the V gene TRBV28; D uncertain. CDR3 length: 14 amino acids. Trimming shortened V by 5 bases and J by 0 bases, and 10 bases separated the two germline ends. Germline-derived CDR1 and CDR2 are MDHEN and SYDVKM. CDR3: CASSPNRVNTEAFF. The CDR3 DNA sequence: TGTGCCAGCAGTCCGAACAGAGTGAACACTGAAGCTTTCTTT. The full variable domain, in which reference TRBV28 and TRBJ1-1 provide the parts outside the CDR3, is DVKVTQSSRYLVKRTGEKVFLECVQDMDHENMFWYRQDPGLGLRLIYFSYDVKMKEKGDIPEGYSVSREKKERFSLILESASTNQTSMYLCASSPNRVNTEAFFGQGTRLTVV.

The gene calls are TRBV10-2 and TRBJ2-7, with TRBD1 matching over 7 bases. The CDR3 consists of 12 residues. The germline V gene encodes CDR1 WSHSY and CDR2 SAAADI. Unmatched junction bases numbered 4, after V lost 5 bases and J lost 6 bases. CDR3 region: CASSLTGREQYV. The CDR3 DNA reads TGCGCCAGCAGTTTGACAGGGCGCGAGCAGTACGTC.

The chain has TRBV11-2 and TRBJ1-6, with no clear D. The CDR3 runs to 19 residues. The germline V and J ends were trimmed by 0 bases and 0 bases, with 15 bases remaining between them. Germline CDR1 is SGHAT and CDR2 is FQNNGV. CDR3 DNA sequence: TGTGCCAGCAGCTTAGATGGTCCGGGTGTCAGCTCCTATAATTCACCCCTCCACTTT. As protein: CASSLDGPGVSSYNSPLHF.

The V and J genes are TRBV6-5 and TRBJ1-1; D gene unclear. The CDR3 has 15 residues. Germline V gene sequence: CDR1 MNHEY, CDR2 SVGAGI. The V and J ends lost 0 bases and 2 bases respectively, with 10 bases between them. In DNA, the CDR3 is TGTGCCAGCAGTTACTCGCTATCTATTAACACTGAAGCTTTCTTT. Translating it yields CASSYSLSINTEAFF.

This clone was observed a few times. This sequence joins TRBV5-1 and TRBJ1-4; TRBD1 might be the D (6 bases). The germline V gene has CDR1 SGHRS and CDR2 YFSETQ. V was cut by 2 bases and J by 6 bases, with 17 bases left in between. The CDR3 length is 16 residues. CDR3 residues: CASSLYTGMGDEKLFF. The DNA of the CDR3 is TGCGCCAGCAGCTTATACACAGGGATGGGAGATGAAAAACTGTTTTTT.

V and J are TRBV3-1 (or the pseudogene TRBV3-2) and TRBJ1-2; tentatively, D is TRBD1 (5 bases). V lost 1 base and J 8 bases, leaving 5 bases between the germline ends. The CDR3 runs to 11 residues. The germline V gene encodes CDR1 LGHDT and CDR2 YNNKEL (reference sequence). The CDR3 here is CASSQGGGYTF. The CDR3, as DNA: TGTGCCAGCAGCCAAGGGGGGGGCTACACCTTC.

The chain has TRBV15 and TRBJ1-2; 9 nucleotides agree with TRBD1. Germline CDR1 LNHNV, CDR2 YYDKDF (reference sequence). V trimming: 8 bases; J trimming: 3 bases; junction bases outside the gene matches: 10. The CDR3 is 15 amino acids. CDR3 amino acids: CATGPGTGFDYGYTF. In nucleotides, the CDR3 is TGTGCCACCGGCCCCGGGACAGGGTTCGACTATGGCTACACCTTC.

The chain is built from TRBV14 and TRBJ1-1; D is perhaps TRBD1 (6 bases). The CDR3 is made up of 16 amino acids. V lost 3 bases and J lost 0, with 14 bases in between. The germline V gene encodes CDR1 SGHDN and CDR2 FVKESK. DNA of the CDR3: TGTGCCAGCAGCCACCTACGACAGGTCATGAACACTGAAGCTTTCTTT. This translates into CASSHLRQVMNTEAFF.

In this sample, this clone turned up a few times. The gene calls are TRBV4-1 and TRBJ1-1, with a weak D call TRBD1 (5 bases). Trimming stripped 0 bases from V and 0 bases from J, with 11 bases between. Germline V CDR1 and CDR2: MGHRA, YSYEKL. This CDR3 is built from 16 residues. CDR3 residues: CASSQDRGRLNTEAFF. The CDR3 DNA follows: TGCGCCAGCAGCCAAGATCGGGGACGTCTGAACACTGAAGCTTTCTTT.

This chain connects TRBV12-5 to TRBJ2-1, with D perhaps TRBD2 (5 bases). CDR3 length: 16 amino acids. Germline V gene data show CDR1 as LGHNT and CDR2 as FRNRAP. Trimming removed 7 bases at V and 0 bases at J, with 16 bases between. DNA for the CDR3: TGTGCTAGTGCCCATGGACTCCTGAGCTCCTACAATGAGCAGTTCTTC. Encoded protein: CASAHGLLSSYNEQFF.

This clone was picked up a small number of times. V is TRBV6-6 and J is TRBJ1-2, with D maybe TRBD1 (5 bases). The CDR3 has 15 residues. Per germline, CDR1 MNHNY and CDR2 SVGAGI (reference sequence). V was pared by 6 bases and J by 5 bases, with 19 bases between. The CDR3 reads CASRDTGFSEYGYTF. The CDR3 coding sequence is TGTGCCAGCAGGGACACGGGGTTTTCAGAGTATGGCTACACCTTC.

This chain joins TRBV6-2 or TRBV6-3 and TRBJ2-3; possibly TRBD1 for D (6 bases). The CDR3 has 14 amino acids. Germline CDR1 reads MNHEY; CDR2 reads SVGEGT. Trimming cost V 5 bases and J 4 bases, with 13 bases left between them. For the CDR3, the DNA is TGTGCCAGCAGTCCACAGGGTATCCCAGATACGCAGTATTTT. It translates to CASSPQGIPDTQYF.